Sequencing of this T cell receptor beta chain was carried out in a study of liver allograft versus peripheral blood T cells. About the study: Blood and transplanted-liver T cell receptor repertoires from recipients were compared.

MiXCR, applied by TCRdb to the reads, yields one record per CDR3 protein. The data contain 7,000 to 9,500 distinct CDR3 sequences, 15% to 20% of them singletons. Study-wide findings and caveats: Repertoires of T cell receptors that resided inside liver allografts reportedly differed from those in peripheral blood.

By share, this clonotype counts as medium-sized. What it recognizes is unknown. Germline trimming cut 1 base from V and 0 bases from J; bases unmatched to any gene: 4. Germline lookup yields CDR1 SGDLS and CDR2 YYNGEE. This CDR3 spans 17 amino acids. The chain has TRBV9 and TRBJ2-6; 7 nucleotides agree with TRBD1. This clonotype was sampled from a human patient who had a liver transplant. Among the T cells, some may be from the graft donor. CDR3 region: CASSVPTGRSGANVLTF. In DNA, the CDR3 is TGTGCCAGCAGCGTACCGACAGGGCGCTCTGGGGCCAACGTCCTGACTTTC.